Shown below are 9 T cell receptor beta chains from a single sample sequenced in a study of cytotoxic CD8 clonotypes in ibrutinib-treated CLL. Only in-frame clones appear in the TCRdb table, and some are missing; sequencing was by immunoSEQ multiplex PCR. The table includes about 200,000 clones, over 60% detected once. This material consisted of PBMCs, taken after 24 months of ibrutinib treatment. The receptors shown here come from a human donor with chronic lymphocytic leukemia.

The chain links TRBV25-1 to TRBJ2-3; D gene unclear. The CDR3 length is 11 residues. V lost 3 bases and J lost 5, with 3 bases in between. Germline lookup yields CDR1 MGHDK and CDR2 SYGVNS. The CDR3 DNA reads TGTGCCAGCAGTGAGCAAGATACGCAGTATTTT. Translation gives CASSEQDTQYF.

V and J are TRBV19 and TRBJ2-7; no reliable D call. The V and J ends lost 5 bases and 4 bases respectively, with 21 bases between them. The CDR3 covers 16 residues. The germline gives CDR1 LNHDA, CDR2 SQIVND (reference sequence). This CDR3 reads CASSLFFWSAGYEQYF. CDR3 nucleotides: TGTGCCAGTAGTCTCTTCTTCTGGTCGGCTGGGTACGAGCAGTACTTC.

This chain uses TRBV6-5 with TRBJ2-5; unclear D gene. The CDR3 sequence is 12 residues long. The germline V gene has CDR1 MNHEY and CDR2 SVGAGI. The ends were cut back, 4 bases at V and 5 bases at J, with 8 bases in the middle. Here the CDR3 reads CASSSGTETQYF. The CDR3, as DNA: TGTGCCAGCAGTTCGGGCACCGAGACCCAGTACTTC.

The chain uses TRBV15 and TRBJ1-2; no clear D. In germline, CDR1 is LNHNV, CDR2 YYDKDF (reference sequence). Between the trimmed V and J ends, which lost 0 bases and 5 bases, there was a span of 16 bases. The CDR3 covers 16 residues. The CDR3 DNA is TGTGCCACCAGCAGAGATCCAACAGCGAGGGATTATGGCTACACCTTC. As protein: CATSRDPTARDYGYTF.

CDR3 in amino acids: CASSQSPGQGAYEQYF. CDR3 bases: TGCGCCAGCAGTCAATCTCCGGGACAGGGGGCCTACGAGCAGTACTTC. This chain links TRBV23-1 with TRBJ2-7; 11 bases fit TRBD1. TRBV23-1 is an ORF for which the function is uncertain. This CDR3 region has 16 residues. With V trimmed by 0 bases and J by 2 bases, 3 bases remained unmatched.

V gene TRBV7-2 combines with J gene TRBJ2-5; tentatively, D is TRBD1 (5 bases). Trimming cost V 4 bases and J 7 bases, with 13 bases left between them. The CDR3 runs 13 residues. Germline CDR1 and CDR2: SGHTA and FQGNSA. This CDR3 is CASSWTRQGTQYF. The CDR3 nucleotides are TGTGCCAGCAGCTGGACAAGGCAGGGGACCCAGTACTTC.

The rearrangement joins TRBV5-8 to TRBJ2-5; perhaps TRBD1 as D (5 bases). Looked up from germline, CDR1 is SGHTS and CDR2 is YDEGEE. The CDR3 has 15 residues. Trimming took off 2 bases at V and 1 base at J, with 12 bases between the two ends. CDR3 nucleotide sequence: TGTGCCAGCAGCTTTACCGACAGACTCCAAGAGACCCAGTACTTC. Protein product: CASSFTDRLQETQYF.

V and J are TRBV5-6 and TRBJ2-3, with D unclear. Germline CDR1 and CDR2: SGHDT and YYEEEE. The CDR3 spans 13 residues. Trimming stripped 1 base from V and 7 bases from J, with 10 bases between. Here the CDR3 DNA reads TGTGCCAGCAGCTTGCCGGAAAAAAATACGCAGTATTTT. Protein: CASSLPEKNTQYF. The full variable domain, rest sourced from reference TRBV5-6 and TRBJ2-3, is DAGVTQSPTHLIKTRGQQVTLRCSPKSGHDTVSWYQQALGQGPQFIFQYYEEEERQRGNFPDRFSGHQFPNYSSELNVNALLLGDSALYLCASSLPEKNTQYFGPGTRLTVL.

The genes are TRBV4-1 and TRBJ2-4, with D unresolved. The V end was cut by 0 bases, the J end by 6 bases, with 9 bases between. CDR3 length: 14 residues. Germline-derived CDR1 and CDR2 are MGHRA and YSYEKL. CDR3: CASSQDLGPNIQYF. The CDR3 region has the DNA TGCGCCAGCAGCCAAGATTTGGGTCCAAACATTCAGTACTTC.